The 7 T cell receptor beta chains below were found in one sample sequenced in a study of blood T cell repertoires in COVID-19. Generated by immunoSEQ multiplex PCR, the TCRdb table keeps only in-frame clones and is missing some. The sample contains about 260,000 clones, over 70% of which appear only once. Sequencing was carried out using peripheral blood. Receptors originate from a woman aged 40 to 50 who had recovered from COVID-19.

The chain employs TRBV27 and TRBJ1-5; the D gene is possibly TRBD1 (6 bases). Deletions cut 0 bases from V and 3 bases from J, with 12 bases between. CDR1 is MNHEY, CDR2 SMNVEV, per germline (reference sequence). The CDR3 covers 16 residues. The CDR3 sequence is CASSLSAGDYNQPQHF. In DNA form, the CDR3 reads TGTGCCAGCAGTTTATCCGCAGGGGATTACAATCAGCCCCAGCATTTT.

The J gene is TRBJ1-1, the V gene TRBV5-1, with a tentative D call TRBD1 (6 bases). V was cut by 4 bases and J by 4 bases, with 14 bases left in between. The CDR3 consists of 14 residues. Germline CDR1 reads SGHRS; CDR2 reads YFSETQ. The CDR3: CASSPGTTGTEAFF. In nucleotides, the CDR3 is TGCGCCAGCAGCCCCGGGACAACCGGCACTGAAGCTTTCTTT.

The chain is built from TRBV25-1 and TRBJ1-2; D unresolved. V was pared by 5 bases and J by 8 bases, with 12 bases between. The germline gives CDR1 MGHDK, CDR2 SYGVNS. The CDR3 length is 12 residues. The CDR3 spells CASSKPGGGYTF. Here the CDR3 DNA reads TGTGCCAGCAGTAAGCCCGGAGGGGGCTACACCTTC.

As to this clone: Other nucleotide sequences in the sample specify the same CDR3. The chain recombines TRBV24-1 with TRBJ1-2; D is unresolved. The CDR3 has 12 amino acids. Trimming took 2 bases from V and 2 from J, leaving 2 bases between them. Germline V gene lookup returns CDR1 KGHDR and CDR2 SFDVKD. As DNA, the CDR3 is TGTGCCACCAGTGATTCGAACTATGGCTACACCTTC. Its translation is CATSDSNYGYTF.

CDR3 amino acids: CASSPLRDSQETQYF. The DNA of the CDR3 is TGTGCCAGCTCACCCCTCAGGGATTCCCAAGAGACCCAGTACTTC. The chain employs TRBV18 and TRBJ2-5, with D possibly being TRBD1 (5 bases). Trimming cost V 3 bases and J 1 base, with 12 bases left between them. The CDR3 runs 15 residues. Germline CDR1 KGHSH, CDR2 LQKENI.

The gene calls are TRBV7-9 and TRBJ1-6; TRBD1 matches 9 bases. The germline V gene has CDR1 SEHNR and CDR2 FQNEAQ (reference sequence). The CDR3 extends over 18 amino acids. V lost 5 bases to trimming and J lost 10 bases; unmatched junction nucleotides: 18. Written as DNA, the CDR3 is TGTGCCAGCAGCCTCCAACCCGGTCGGGGACAGGGAGAATCACCCCTCCACTTT. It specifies CASSLQPGRGQGESPLHF.

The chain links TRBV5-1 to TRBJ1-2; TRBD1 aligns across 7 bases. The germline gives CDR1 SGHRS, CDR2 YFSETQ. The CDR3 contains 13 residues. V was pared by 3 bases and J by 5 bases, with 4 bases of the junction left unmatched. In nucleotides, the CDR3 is TGCGCCAGCAGCTACACAGGGGAATATGGCTACACCTTC. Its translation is CASSYTGEYGYTF.